This T cell receptor beta chain was obtained from a study of T cells in Graves' hyperthyroidism and ophthalmopathy. Study-wide points: Most expanded thyroid clonotypes above 0.001 recurred in blood.

Individuals with ophthalmopathy presented a Clinical Activity Score of at least 3, a NOSPECS grade of at least 4 and a duration under 3 months. Cells are PBMCs isolated from around 10 ml of fresh blood. This clonotype was seen ten or more times. Its target is unknown. Per the germline V gene, CDR1 is MNHNS and CDR2 is SASEGT. This CDR3 spans 11 amino acids. Trimming removed 3 bases from V and 3 bases from J, with 3 bases in between. Amplification of TCR beta CDR3 regions used RNA as the template. In the first-round RT-PCR of the TCR CDR3, the HTBI primer set was used. TCRdb re-derived calls from the multiplex PCR reads in MiXCR, one entry per CDR3 protein. The sample shows fewer than 550,000 distinct CDR3 sequences, approximately 25% of them seen only once.

This sequence originates from a woman under 40 with Graves' ophthalmopathy. The specimen was blood. The chain has TRBV6-1 and TRBJ2-7; D is uncertain. For the CDR3, the DNA is TGTGCCAGCAGTGACGACTACGAGCAGTACTTC. Translated, it gives CASSDDYEQYF.